These T cell receptor beta chains were read from a single sample in a study of OX40 agonist ivuxolimab in advanced cancers. Generated by immunoSEQ multiplex PCR, the TCRdb table keeps only in-frame clones and is missing some. The sample holds under 95,000 clones, around 86% seen once. The sequencing used CD4+ or CD8+ T cells sorted from blood, collected in a trial of the OX40 agonist ivuxolimab. The source is an adult with an advanced solid tumor such as melanoma, head and neck, liver or kidney cancer. Both conserved end residues are part of each CDR3. A D gene is named only where the DNA matches it firmly. The listing skips clone size in some rows; elsewhere it reads once, few, many or a size class.

clone_size j_call v_call d_call cdr3_aa cdr3_nt
once TRBJ2-7 TRBV4-1 NA CASSQGLAENPYEQYF TGCGCCAGCAGCCAAGGTTTAGCGGAAAACCCCTACGAGCAGTACTTC
NA TRBJ2-7 TRBV7-2 NA CASSLASSGQYEQYF TGTGCCAGCAGCTTAGCTTCCAGCGGCCAATACGAGCAGTACTTC
NA TRBJ1-3 TRBV6-5 NA CASSPDGSGNTIYF TGTGCCAGCAGTCCGGACGGCTCTGGAAACACCATATATTTT
NA TRBJ2-1 TRBV5-1 TRBD1 CASSLWTGRGTNEQFF TGCGCCAGCAGCTTATGGACAGGCCGAGGAACCAATGAGCAGTTCTTC
NA TRBJ1-5 TRBV7-3 TRBD1 CASSLTGDQPQHF TGTGCCAGCAGCTTGACAGGGGATCAGCCCCAGCATTTT
NA TRBJ2-1 TRBV6-1 TRBD2 CARVERGGYNEQFF TGTGCCAGAGTGGAGCGGGGGGGATACAATGAGCAGTTCTTC
NA TRBJ1-1 TRBV6-5 NA CASSYKKETEAFF TGTGCCAGCAGTTACAAGAAAGAAACTGAAGCTTTCTTT
NA TRBJ1-2 TRBV6-5 TRBD1 CASSLRGRNYGYTF TGTGCCAGCAGTTTAAGGGGGCGAAACTATGGCTACACCTTC
NA TRBJ1-2 TRBV9 NA CASSVHIWSNPSNYGYTF TGTGCCAGCAGCGTACACATTTGGAGTAATCCTTCTAACTATGGCTACACCTTC
NA TRBJ2-1 TRBV30 TRBD2 CAWIRGLAGGGGYNEQFF TGTGCCTGGATCCGTGGGCTAGCGGGAGGTGGGGGCTACAATGAGCAGTTCTTC
NA TRBJ2-2 TRBV4-3 TRBD1 CASSQELRVPDRARRMFF TGCGCCAGCAGCCAAGAATTGAGGGTACCGGACAGGGCTAGGAGGATGTTTTTT
NA TRBJ2-1 TRBV5-1 NA CASSLERPQSEQFF TGCGCCAGCAGCTTGGAGAGGCCCCAAAGTGAGCAGTTCTTC
NA TRBJ2-4 TRBV4-2 TRBD1 CASRPRDRDSDIQYF TGTGCCAGCAGACCCCGGGACAGGGACTCGGACATTCAGTACTTC
NA TRBJ2-1 TRBV5-6 TRBD2 CASSLFTSGVTSYNEQFF TGTGCCAGCAGCTTATTTACTAGCGGGGTCACCTCCTACAATGAGCAGTTCTTC
few TRBJ1-1 TRBV7-2 TRBD1 CASSLTGDTEAFF TGTGCCAGCAGCTTGACAGGGGACACTGAAGCTTTCTTT
NA TRBJ2-3 TRBV28 NA CASSPPSTDTQYF TGTGCCAGCAGTCCCCCTAGCACAGATACGCAGTATTTT
NA TRBJ1-1 TRBV27 NA CASSLSWRNTEAFF TGTGCCAGCAGTTTATCGTGGAGGAACACTGAAGCTTTCTTT
once TRBJ1-1 TRBV27 NA CASLSGNTEAFF TGTGCCAGCCTATCTGGGAACACTGAAGCTTTCTTT
NA TRBJ1-2 TRBV5-4 TRBD1 CASSSRTGDYGYTF TGTGCCAGCAGCTCTAGGACAGGGGACTATGGCTACACCTTC
few TRBJ2-7 TRBV7-8 TRBD1 CASSPRTGASYEQYF TGTGCCAGCAGCCCCAGGACAGGGGCATCCTACGAGCAGTACTTC
once TRBJ1-4 TRBV14 NA CASSIQEGRNEKLFF TGTGCCAGCAGCATTCAAGAGGGCCGCAATGAAAAACTGTTTTTT
NA TRBJ2-6 TRBV9 NA CASSIRQSSGANVLTF TGTGCCAGCAGCATTAGACAGTCCTCTGGGGCCAACGTCCTGACTTTC
NA TRBJ2-3 TRBV28 TRBD2 CASGPGGARDTQYF TGTGCCAGCGGGCCGGGGGGTGCCAGAGATACGCAGTATTTT
NA TRBJ2-7 TRBV19 TRBD2 CASSLAGTTKQYF TGTGCCAGTAGTCTGGCGGGGACTACGAAGCAGTACTTC
NA TRBJ1-5 TRBV6-6 TRBD1 CASSYEGQFNQPQHF TGTGCCAGCAGTTACGAGGGACAGTTTAATCAGCCCCAGCATTTT
NA TRBJ1-3 TRBV27 TRBD1 CASRGTGTGNTIYF TGTGCCAGCAGGGGGACAGGGACAGGAAACACCATATATTTT
NA TRBJ2-3 TRBV7-6 NA CASSLADTQYF TGTGCCAGCAGCTTAGCAGATACGCAGTATTTT
NA TRBJ1-2 TRBV19 TRBD1 CASSTGQGGTRGYTF TGTGCCAGTAGCACCGGACAGGGAGGAACTAGAGGCTACACCTTC
NA TRBJ2-1 TRBV27 NA CASSPRRARDEQFF TGTGCCAGCAGTCCCCGGAGAGCCCGGGATGAGCAGTTCTTC
NA TRBJ2-2 TRBV5-6 NA CASSSGTSNTGELFF TGTGCCAGCAGCTCCGGGACATCGAACACCGGGGAGCTGTTTTTT
medium-sized TRBJ2-2 TRBV30 NA CAWSRAGSTGELFF TGTGCCTGGAGTCGGGCGGGATCCACCGGGGAGCTGTTTTTT
NA TRBJ2-1 TRBV14 NA CASSQDQVNNEQFF TGTGCCAGCAGCCAAGATCAAGTGAACAATGAGCAGTTCTTC
NA TRBJ1-5 TRBV19 NA CASSITWGQLPSNQPQHF TGTGCCAGTAGTATAACTTGGGGCCAACTTCCCAGCAATCAGCCCCAGCATTTT
NA TRBJ1-2 TRBV5-6 TRBD1 CASSLLQGTYGYTF TGTGCCAGCAGCCTATTACAGGGGACGTATGGCTACACCTTC
NA TRBJ1-5 TRBV6-5 TRBD1 CASSRGGGQPQHF TGTGCCAGCAGTCGAGGGGGCGGTCAGCCCCAGCATTTT
NA TRBJ1-5 TRBV19 TRBD1 CASSTSTGGNNQPQHF TGTGCCAGTAGTACCTCGACAGGGGGAAATAATCAGCCCCAGCATTTT
NA TRBJ2-5 TRBV11-2 TRBD2 CASSLWGGTQETQYF TGTGCCAGCAGCTTGTGGGGGGGGACCCAAGAGACCCAGTACTTC
NA TRBJ2-5 TRBV4-1 TRBD2 CASSTPTSGPQETQYF TGCGCCAGCAGTACTCCGACTAGCGGACCGCAAGAGACCCAGTACTTC
NA TRBJ1-5 TRBV19 NA CASSIVRPSNQPQHF TGTGCCAGTAGTATAGTGAGACCTAGCAATCAGCCCCAGCATTTT
NA TRBJ1-3 TRBV7-2 NA CASSDRLHSSGNTIYF TGTGCCAGCAGCGATAGACTACATAGCTCTGGAAACACCATATATTTT
NA TRBJ2-1 TRBV4-2 NA CASSLLPGASGSSYNEQFF TGTGCCAGCAGTCTACTTCCAGGGGCTAGCGGAAGCTCCTACAATGAGCAGTTCTTC
NA TRBJ1-4 TRBV10-1 TRBD1 CASSGAGGDNEKLFF TGCGCCAGCAGTGGGGCAGGGGGAGATAATGAAAAACTGTTTTTT
few TRBJ1-2 TRBV19 NA CASTIGGSGGYTF TGTGCCAGTACCATTGGTGGGTCCGGTGGCTACACCTTC
NA TRBJ2-7 TRBV11-2 TRBD2 CASSSYPLRLAGGHEQYF TGTGCCAGCAGCTCGTACCCGCTAAGACTAGCGGGGGGCCACGAGCAGTACTTC
NA TRBJ2-2 TRBV6-6 NA CASTYTGELFF TGTGCCAGCACCTACACCGGGGAGCTGTTTTTT
NA TRBJ1-5 TRBV28 NA CASSPFRGYSNQPQHF TGTGCCAGCAGTCCGTTCCGGGGATATAGCAATCAGCCCCAGCATTTT
NA TRBJ2-2 TRBV5-1 TRBD1 CASSSQIGQGPGELFF TGCGCCAGCAGCTCTCAAATTGGACAGGGACCCGGGGAGCTGTTTTTT
NA TRBJ1-3 TRBV10-3 NA CAISESHRASGNTIYF TGTGCCATCAGTGAGTCTCACAGGGCCTCTGGAAACACCATATATTTT
NA TRBJ2-3 TRBV27 NA CASSLPPGTQYF TGTGCCAGCAGTTTACCCCCAGGGACGCAGTATTTT
few TRBJ1-1 TRBV9 NA CASSPSSAGGYTEAFF TGTGCCAGCAGCCCATCGTCGGCGGGGGGCTACACTGAAGCTTTCTTT